The rows below give T cell receptor beta chains drawn from one sample of a study of radiotherapy plus CTLA-4 blockade in lung cancer. Profiling relied on immunoSEQ multiplex PCR, and the TCRdb table lists in-frame clones only, not all of them. Of 70,000 to 100,000 clones in the sample, approximately 84% were seen once. This sample comprised peripheral blood, obtained from a patient treated with radiotherapy plus ipilimumab. The receptors originated from a human donor with non-small cell lung cancer who had a partial response to radiotherapy plus ipilimumab. The CDR3 runs from the conserved cysteine through the conserved F or W. The order of the fields is clone size, V gene, D gene, J gene, CDR3 DNA, CDR3 protein. D genes are given only for firm matches. For some rows the clone size is stated as once, few or many, or as a class when expanded; others skip it.

abundance: NA
v_gene: TRBV6-6
d_gene: TRBD2
j_gene: TRBJ2-7
CDR3nt: TGTGCCAGCGAAGCAGCGGGAGGCTCCTACGAGCAGTACTTC
CDR3aa: CASEAAGGSYEQYF

abundance: NA
v_gene: TRBV4-3
d_gene: TRBD1
j_gene: TRBJ2-2
CDR3nt: TGCGCCAGCAGCCAAGGTCTGACAGGGGGTACCGGGGAGCTGTTTTTT
CDR3aa: CASSQGLTGGTGELFF

abundance: NA
v_gene: TRBV30
d_gene: TRBD1
j_gene: TRBJ1-2
CDR3nt: TGTGCCTGGAGTGGACAGGGGTTAGGTGGCTACACCTTC
CDR3aa: CAWSGQGLGGYTF

abundance: NA
v_gene: TRBV5-1
d_gene: NA
j_gene: TRBJ2-7
CDR3nt: TGCGCCAGCAGCTTGGCCGGTTCCTACGAGCAGTACTTC
CDR3aa: CASSLAGSYEQYF

abundance: NA
v_gene: TRBV28
d_gene: TRBD2
j_gene: TRBJ2-1
CDR3nt: TGTGCCAGCAGTTTTAGGATGGCGGGGGGGCACAATGAGCAGTTCTTC
CDR3aa: CASSFRMAGGHNEQFF

abundance: NA
v_gene: TRBV30
d_gene: NA
j_gene: TRBJ1-5
CDR3nt: TGTGCCTGGAGTGACGGGAGTGCTCAGCCCCAGCATTTT
CDR3aa: CAWSDGSAQPQHF

abundance: few
v_gene: TRBV18
d_gene: NA
j_gene: TRBJ1-1
CDR3nt: TGTGCCAGCTCACCAAGGGGGAGGAACACTGAAGCTTTCTTT
CDR3aa: CASSPRGRNTEAFF

abundance: NA
v_gene: TRBV2
d_gene: TRBD2
j_gene: TRBJ2-3
CDR3nt: TGTGCCAGCAGTGAATATGGGCTAGCGGGAGGGTCCACAGATACGCAGTATTTT
CDR3aa: CASSEYGLAGGSTDTQYF

abundance: NA
v_gene: TRBV27
d_gene: NA
j_gene: TRBJ2-1
CDR3nt: TGTGCCAGCAGTTTAGAAGCGCCTTACTACAATGAGCAGTTCTTC
CDR3aa: CASSLEAPYYNEQFF

abundance: NA
v_gene: TRBV4-1
d_gene: TRBD2
j_gene: TRBJ2-1
CDR3nt: TGCGCCAGCAGCCCACTAGCGGGAGTTATGAATGAGCAGTTCTTC
CDR3aa: CASSPLAGVMNEQFF

abundance: NA
v_gene: TRBV28
d_gene: TRBD1
j_gene: TRBJ1-2
CDR3nt: TGTGCCAGCAGTTCCGGACAGGCATTTAACTATGGCTACACCTTC
CDR3aa: CASSSGQAFNYGYTF

abundance: NA
v_gene: TRBV7-8
d_gene: NA
j_gene: TRBJ2-1
CDR3nt: TGTGCCAGCAGCTTAGTACTCCGGGGGAGGAGCTCCTACAATGAGCAGTTCTTC
CDR3aa: CASSLVLRGRSSYNEQFF

abundance: NA
v_gene: TRBV14
d_gene: TRBD1
j_gene: TRBJ1-1
CDR3nt: TGTGCCAGCAGCCAAGTGGGGACAGGGGCGGAAGCTTTCTTT
CDR3aa: CASSQVGTGAEAFF

abundance: NA
v_gene: TRBV30
d_gene: NA
j_gene: TRBJ2-5
CDR3nt: TGTGCCTGGAGTTATCGTGTAGAGACCCAGTACTTC
CDR3aa: CAWSYRVETQYF

abundance: NA
v_gene: TRBV28
d_gene: TRBD2
j_gene: TRBJ2-2
CDR3nt: TGTGCCAGCATCGGTCTTCCCCCCCCGTATAGCGGGAGCAACACCGGGGAGCTGTTTTTT
CDR3aa: CASIGLPPPYSGSNTGELFF

abundance: NA
v_gene: TRBV7-2
d_gene: NA
j_gene: TRBJ1-2
CDR3nt: TGTGCCAGCAGCCCCATTAACTATGGCTACACCTTC
CDR3aa: CASSPINYGYTF

abundance: NA
v_gene: TRBV4-1
d_gene: NA
j_gene: TRBJ2-1
CDR3nt: TGCGCCAGCAGCCAAGGACTAGAAAATGAGCAGTTCTTC
CDR3aa: CASSQGLENEQFF

abundance: NA
v_gene: TRBV10-1
d_gene: TRBD1
j_gene: TRBJ2-7
CDR3nt: TGCGCCAGCAGTGAGTCGCAGGGGGCCTCCTACGAGCAGTACTTC
CDR3aa: CASSESQGASYEQYF

abundance: NA
v_gene: TRBV4-3
d_gene: NA
j_gene: TRBJ2-1
CDR3nt: TGCGCCAGCAGCCAAGCGGGATGGTCCTACAATGAGCAGTTCTTC
CDR3aa: CASSQAGWSYNEQFF

abundance: NA
v_gene: TRBV28
d_gene: TRBD1
j_gene: TRBJ1-1
CDR3nt: TGTGCCAGCAGGTTGACAGGGGTGAACACTGAAGCTTTCTTT
CDR3aa: CASRLTGVNTEAFF

abundance: once
v_gene: TRBV6-6
d_gene: NA
j_gene: TRBJ1-2
CDR3nt: TGTGCCAGCAGTTTCACCCCAGGGGACTATGGCTACACCTTC
CDR3aa: CASSFTPGDYGYTF

abundance: few
v_gene: TRBV19
d_gene: TRBD1
j_gene: TRBJ1-4
CDR3nt: TGTGCCAGTAGCCCTCGACAGGGGTGGACTAATGAAAAACTGTTTTTT
CDR3aa: CASSPRQGWTNEKLFF

abundance: NA
v_gene: TRBV9
d_gene: NA
j_gene: TRBJ2-7
CDR3nt: TGTGCCAGCAGCGTAGTCCCCAGGCGCGAGCAGTACTTC
CDR3aa: CASSVVPRREQYF

abundance: NA
v_gene: TRBV6-5
d_gene: NA
j_gene: TRBJ1-2
CDR3nt: TGTGCCAGCAGCGCCTGGGAGGGCGACGCTTATGGCTACACCTTC
CDR3aa: CASSAWEGDAYGYTF

abundance: once
v_gene: TRBV18
d_gene: NA
j_gene: TRBJ2-2
CDR3nt: TGTGCCAGCTCACCACCAGGAGACACCGGGGAGCTGTTTTTT
CDR3aa: CASSPPGDTGELFF

abundance: NA
v_gene: TRBV27
d_gene: TRBD2
j_gene: TRBJ2-3
CDR3nt: TGTGCCAGCAGTTACGGAGCGGGAGTCAAAGATACGCAGTATTTT
CDR3aa: CASSYGAGVKDTQYF

abundance: NA
v_gene: TRBV28
d_gene: NA
j_gene: TRBJ1-1
CDR3nt: TGTGCCAGCAGTTTATTAGGGCAGGGGTTGGTTGAGAACACTGAAGCTTTCTTT
CDR3aa: CASSLLGQGLVENTEAFF

abundance: NA
v_gene: TRBV5-1
d_gene: TRBD1
j_gene: TRBJ1-1
CDR3nt: TGCGCCAGCAGCTTGGGCAGGGGGTACGGTGAAGCTTTCTTT
CDR3aa: CASSLGRGYGEAFF

abundance: NA
v_gene: TRBV10-3
d_gene: TRBD1
j_gene: TRBJ1-5
CDR3nt: TGTGCCATCAGTGAGGGGGTAGGGACAGTTAGCAATCAGCCCCAGCATTTT
CDR3aa: CAISEGVGTVSNQPQHF

abundance: NA
v_gene: TRBV5-6
d_gene: TRBD2
j_gene: TRBJ2-7
CDR3nt: TGTGCCAGCACCAGAGTAGCGGGAACCTACGAGCAGTACTTC
CDR3aa: CASTRVAGTYEQYF

abundance: NA
v_gene: TRBV28
d_gene: TRBD1
j_gene: TRBJ1-5
CDR3nt: TGTGCCAGCAGGGCGGACAGGGGAGACCAGCCCCAGCATTTT
CDR3aa: CASRADRGDQPQHF

abundance: few
v_gene: TRBV18
d_gene: NA
j_gene: TRBJ2-5
CDR3nt: TGTGCCAGCTCACCAGAACTAGAGACCCAGTACTTC
CDR3aa: CASSPELETQYF

abundance: NA
v_gene: TRBV7-2
d_gene: NA
j_gene: TRBJ1-3
CDR3nt: TGTGCCAGCAGCTTGACTTCAGCAGGGGATTACTCTGGAAACACCATATATTTT
CDR3aa: CASSLTSAGDYSGNTIYF

abundance: NA
v_gene: TRBV19
d_gene: TRBD2
j_gene: TRBJ2-3
CDR3nt: TGTGCCAGTCTCAGTCTAGCGGGAGCCCCAGATACGCAGTATTTT
CDR3aa: CASLSLAGAPDTQYF

abundance: NA
v_gene: TRBV27
d_gene: TRBD2
j_gene: TRBJ2-5
CDR3nt: TGTGCCAGCAGACATTCGGGGGGAGAGCAGTACTTC
CDR3aa: CASRHSGGEQYF

abundance: NA
v_gene: TRBV11-1
d_gene: NA
j_gene: TRBJ1-1
CDR3nt: TGTGCCAGCCGTAACATGAACACTGAAGCTTTCTTT
CDR3aa: CASRNMNTEAFF

abundance: NA
v_gene: TRBV7-2
d_gene: NA
j_gene: TRBJ2-3
CDR3nt: TGTGCCAGCAGGCCAACTGGCACAGATACGCAGTATTTT
CDR3aa: CASRPTGTDTQYF

abundance: NA
v_gene: TRBV2
d_gene: TRBD1
j_gene: TRBJ2-4
CDR3nt: TGTGCCAGCAGTGACGGACAGGGGACGAACATTCAGTACTTC
CDR3aa: CASSDGQGTNIQYF

abundance: NA
v_gene: TRBV7-2
d_gene: NA
j_gene: TRBJ1-2
CDR3nt: TGTGCCAGCAGCCCGGGATCCTATGGCTACACCTTC
CDR3aa: CASSPGSYGYTF

abundance: NA
v_gene: TRBV5-6
d_gene: TRBD2
j_gene: TRBJ2-3
CDR3nt: TGTGCCAGCAGCGGGGAGGCGGGACTAGAATTCCTCTACACAGATACGCAGTATTTT
CDR3aa: CASSGEAGLEFLYTDTQYF

abundance: NA
v_gene: TRBV4-1
d_gene: TRBD2
j_gene: TRBJ2-3
CDR3nt: TGCGCCAGCAGCCAAGGAGCGGGATCAAATACGCAGTATTTT
CDR3aa: CASSQGAGSNTQYF

abundance: NA
v_gene: TRBV28
d_gene: TRBD2
j_gene: TRBJ2-2
CDR3nt: TGTGCCAGCAACGGCGGGAGGGCCGGGTTAGGGGAGCTGTTTTTT
CDR3aa: CASNGGRAGLGELFF

abundance: NA
v_gene: TRBV6-1
d_gene: TRBD2
j_gene: TRBJ2-3
CDR3nt: TGTGCCAGCAGTGAAGTGGGCACTAGCGGCACAGATACGCAGTATTTT
CDR3aa: CASSEVGTSGTDTQYF

abundance: NA
v_gene: TRBV25-1
d_gene: TRBD1
j_gene: TRBJ1-1
CDR3nt: TGTGCCAGCAGTCCGGGACAGGGTAGGATGGCTGAAGCTTTCTTT
CDR3aa: CASSPGQGRMAEAFF

abundance: NA
v_gene: TRBV5-1
d_gene: TRBD2
j_gene: TRBJ2-1
CDR3nt: TGCGCCAGCAGCTCCGCTAGCGGGAGCTACAATGAGCAGTTCTTC
CDR3aa: CASSSASGSYNEQFF

abundance: few
v_gene: TRBV6-6
d_gene: TRBD1
j_gene: TRBJ2-3
CDR3nt: TGTGCCAGCAGTTACGGGACAGGGGACACAGATACGCAGTATTTT
CDR3aa: CASSYGTGDTDTQYF

abundance: once
v_gene: TRBV15
d_gene: TRBD2
j_gene: TRBJ2-1
CDR3nt: TGTGCCATCGGGGGTGGGACTAGCGGCTTTGAGCAGTTCTTC
CDR3aa: CAIGGGTSGFEQFF

abundance: NA
v_gene: TRBV4-2
d_gene: TRBD1
j_gene: TRBJ2-2
CDR3nt: TGTGCCAGCAGCCAAGAAGCACAGGGGGGCGGGGAGCTGTTTTTT
CDR3aa: CASSQEAQGGGELFF

abundance: once
v_gene: TRBV6-1
d_gene: NA
j_gene: TRBJ2-3
CDR3nt: TGTGCCAGCAGGGAAGGTGGCTGGCAGTATTTT
CDR3aa: CASREGGWQYF

abundance: NA
v_gene: TRBV9
d_gene: TRBD1
j_gene: TRBJ1-2
CDR3nt: TGTGCCAGCAGTCAGGACAGGAACTATGGCTACACCTTC
CDR3aa: CASSQDRNYGYTF

abundance: NA
v_gene: TRBV6-1
d_gene: TRBD1
j_gene: TRBJ1-2
CDR3nt: TGTGCCAGCAGTGCAGCCGGGACAGGTGACGACACCTTC
CDR3aa: CASSAAGTGDDTF

abundance: once
v_gene: TRBV25-1
d_gene: TRBD1
j_gene: TRBJ2-1
CDR3nt: TGTGCCAGCAGTTTACTAGGGGGCGCTTACAATGAGCAGTTCTTC
CDR3aa: CASSLLGGAYNEQFF

abundance: NA
v_gene: TRBV6-4
d_gene: NA
j_gene: TRBJ2-3
CDR3nt: TGTGCCAGCAGTGATCAGGGTACGGATACGCAGTATTTT
CDR3aa: CASSDQGTDTQYF

abundance: once
v_gene: TRBV6-5
d_gene: TRBD1
j_gene: TRBJ2-2
CDR3nt: TGTGCCACCTGGACAGGGACGCACACCGGGGAGCTGTTTTTT
CDR3aa: CATWTGTHTGELFF

abundance: NA
v_gene: TRBV2
d_gene: NA
j_gene: TRBJ2-2
CDR3nt: TGTGCCAGCAGTGGAAGGACTCCTTTTCGGGAGAACACCGGGGAGCTGTTTTTT
CDR3aa: CASSGRTPFRENTGELFF

abundance: NA
v_gene: TRBV5-4
d_gene: NA
j_gene: TRBJ1-2
CDR3nt: TGTGCCAGCAGCTTGGAACAGGGTCGCAGGCATGGCTACACCTTC
CDR3aa: CASSLEQGRRHGYTF

abundance: NA
v_gene: TRBV9
d_gene: NA
j_gene: TRBJ1-3
CDR3nt: TGTGCCAGCAGCGTAGAGGTCAGGGTAAACTCTGGAAACACCATATATTTT
CDR3aa: CASSVEVRVNSGNTIYF

abundance: NA
v_gene: TRBV7-2
d_gene: TRBD1
j_gene: TRBJ1-2
CDR3nt: TGTGCCAGCAGCCCGGACAGGAACTATGGCTACACCTTC
CDR3aa: CASSPDRNYGYTF

abundance: NA
v_gene: TRBV19
d_gene: TRBD2
j_gene: TRBJ2-5
CDR3nt: TGTGCCAGTAGTCCCAGGACAGAGGGACCCACTAGCGGGGGTAGAGAGACCCAGTACTTC
CDR3aa: CASSPRTEGPTSGGRETQYF

abundance: NA
v_gene: TRBV4-3
d_gene: TRBD2
j_gene: TRBJ2-1
CDR3nt: TGCGCCAGCAGCCAAGAAGCGGGAGTTGAGCAGTTCTTC
CDR3aa: CASSQEAGVEQFF